This T cell receptor (beta chain) is from a study of blood T cell repertoires in COVID-19. TCRdb's copy holds only in-frame clones and misses some; the assay was immunoSEQ multiplex PCR. The sample lists around 190,000 clones, 80% occurring once. Trimming left V 3 bases short and J 4 bases short, with 18 bases between. This CDR3 region has 16 residues. Germline-derived CDR1 and CDR2 are MNHNY and SVGAGI (reference sequence). The genes are TRBV6-6 and TRBJ1-1, with D tentatively TRBD1 (5 bases). Sequenced material: peripheral blood. The sequence derives from a man in his sixties with acute or convalescent COVID-19. CDR3 region: CASSYIPGSQGTEAFF. The CDR3 DNA follows: TGTGCCAGCAGTTATATCCCAGGGTCCCAAGGCACTGAAGCTTTCTTT.